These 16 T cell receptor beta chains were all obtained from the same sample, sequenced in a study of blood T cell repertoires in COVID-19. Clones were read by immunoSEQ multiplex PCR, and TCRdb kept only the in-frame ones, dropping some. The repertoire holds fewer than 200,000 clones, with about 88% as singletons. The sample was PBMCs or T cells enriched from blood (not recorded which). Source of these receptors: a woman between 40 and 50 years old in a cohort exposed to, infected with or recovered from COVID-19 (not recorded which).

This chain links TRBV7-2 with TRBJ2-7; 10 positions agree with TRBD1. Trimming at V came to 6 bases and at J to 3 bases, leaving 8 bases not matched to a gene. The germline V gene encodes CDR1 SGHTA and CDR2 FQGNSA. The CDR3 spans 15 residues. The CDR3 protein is CASSRLGQGGYEQYF. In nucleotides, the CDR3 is TGTGCCAGCAGTCGCTTAGGACAGGGGGGCTACGAGCAGTACTTC.

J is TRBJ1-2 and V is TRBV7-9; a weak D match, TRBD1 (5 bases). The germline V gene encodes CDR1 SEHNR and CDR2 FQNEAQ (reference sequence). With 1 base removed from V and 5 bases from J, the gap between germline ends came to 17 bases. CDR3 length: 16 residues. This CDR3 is CASSLGRDWIRYGYTF. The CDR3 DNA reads TGTGCCAGCAGCTTAGGCAGGGACTGGATTCGGTATGGCTACACCTTC.

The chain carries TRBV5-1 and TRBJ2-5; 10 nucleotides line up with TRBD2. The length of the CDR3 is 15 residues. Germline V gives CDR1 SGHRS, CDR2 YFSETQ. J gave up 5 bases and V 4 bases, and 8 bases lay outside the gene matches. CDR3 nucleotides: TGCGCCAGCAGCCAAGCGGGGGGGTCTCGGGAGACCCAGTACTTC. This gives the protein CASSQAGGSRETQYF.

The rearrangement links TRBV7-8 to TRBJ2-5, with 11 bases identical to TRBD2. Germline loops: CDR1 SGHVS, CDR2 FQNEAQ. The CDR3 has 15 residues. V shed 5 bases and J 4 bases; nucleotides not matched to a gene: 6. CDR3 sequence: CASSATSGRIETQYF. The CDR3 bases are TGTGCCAGCAGCGCCACTAGCGGGAGAATAGAGACCCAGTACTTC.

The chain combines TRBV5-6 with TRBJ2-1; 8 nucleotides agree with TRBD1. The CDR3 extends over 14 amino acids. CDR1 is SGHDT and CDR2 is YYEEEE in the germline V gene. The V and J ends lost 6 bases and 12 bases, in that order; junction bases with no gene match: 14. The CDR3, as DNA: TGTGCCAGCAACGAGGGACAGGTACGACGGGGGCAGTTCTTC. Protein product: CASNEGQVRRGQFF.

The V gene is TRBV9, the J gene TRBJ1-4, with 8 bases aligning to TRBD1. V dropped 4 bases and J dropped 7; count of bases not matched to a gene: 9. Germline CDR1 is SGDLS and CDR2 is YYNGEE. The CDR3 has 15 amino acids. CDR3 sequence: CASSIGQGGSEKLFF. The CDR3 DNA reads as TGTGCCAGCAGCATCGGACAGGGAGGAAGTGAAAAACTGTTTTTT.

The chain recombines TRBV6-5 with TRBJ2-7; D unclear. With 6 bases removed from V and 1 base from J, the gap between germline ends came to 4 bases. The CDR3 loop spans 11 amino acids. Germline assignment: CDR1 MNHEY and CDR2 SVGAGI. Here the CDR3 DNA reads TGTGCCAGCAGCGAGTCCTACGAGCAGTACTTC. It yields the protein CASSESYEQYF.

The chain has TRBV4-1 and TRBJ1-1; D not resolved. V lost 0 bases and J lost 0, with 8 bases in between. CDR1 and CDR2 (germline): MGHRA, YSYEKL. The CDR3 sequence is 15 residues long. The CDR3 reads CASSQEPGMNTEAFF. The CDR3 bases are TGCGCCAGCAGCCAAGAGCCGGGGATGAACACTGAAGCTTTCTTT.

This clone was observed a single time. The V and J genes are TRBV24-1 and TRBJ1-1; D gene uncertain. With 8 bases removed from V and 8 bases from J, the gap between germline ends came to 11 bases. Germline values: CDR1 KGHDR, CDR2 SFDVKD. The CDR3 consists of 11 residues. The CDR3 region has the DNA TGTGCCACCAAGTTGGGCAACGAAGCTTTCTTT. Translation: CATKLGNEAFF.

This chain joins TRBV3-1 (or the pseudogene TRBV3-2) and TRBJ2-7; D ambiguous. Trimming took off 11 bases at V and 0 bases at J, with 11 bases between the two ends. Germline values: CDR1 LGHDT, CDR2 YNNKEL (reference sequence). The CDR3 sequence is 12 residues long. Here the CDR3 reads CACMSSSYEQYF. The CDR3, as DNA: TGTGCCTGTATGAGTAGCTCCTACGAGCAGTACTTC.

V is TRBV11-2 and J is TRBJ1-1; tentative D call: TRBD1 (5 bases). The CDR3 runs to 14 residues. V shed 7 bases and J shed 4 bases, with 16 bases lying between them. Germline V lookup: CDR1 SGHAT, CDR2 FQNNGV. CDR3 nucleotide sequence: TGTGCCAGCACCGACAGCCGGGGGGGCACTGAAGCTTTCTTT. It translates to CASTDSRGGTEAFF.

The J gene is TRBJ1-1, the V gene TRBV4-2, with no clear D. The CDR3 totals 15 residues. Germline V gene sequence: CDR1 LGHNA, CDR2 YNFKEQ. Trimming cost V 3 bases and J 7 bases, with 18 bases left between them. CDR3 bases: TGTGCCAGCAGCCATCCCCGGGCCGGGGAGATTGAAGCTTTCTTT. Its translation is CASSHPRAGEIEAFF.

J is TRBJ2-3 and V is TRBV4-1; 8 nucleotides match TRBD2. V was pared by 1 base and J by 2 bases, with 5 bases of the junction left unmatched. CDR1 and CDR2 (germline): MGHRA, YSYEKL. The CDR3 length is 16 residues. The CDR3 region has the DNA TGCGCCAGCAGCCAAGTTTTACTAGCGGCCACAGATACGCAGTATTTT. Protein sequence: CASSQVLLAATDTQYF.

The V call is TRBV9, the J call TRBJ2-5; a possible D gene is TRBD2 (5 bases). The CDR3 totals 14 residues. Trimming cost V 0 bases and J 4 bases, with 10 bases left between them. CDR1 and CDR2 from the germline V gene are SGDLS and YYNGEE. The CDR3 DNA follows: TGTGCCAGCAGCGTAGCAATTAGCGCAGAGACCCAGTACTTC. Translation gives CASSVAISAETQYF.

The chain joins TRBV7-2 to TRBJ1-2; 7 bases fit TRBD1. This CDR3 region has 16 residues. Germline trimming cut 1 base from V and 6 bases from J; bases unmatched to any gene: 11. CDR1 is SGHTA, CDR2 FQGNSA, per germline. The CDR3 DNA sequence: TGTGCCAGCAGCTTAGACAACCCGGTGACAGGGCATGGCTACACCTTC. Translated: CASSLDNPVTGHGYTF.

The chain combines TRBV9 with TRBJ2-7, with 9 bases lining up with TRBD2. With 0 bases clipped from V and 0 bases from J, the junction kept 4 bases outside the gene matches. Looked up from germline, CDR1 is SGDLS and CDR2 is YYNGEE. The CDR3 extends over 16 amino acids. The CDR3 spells CASSVGLAETSYEQYF. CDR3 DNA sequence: TGTGCCAGCAGCGTAGGACTAGCGGAAACCTCCTACGAGCAGTACTTC.